These 14 T cell receptor beta chains originate from one sample sequenced in a study of T cell responses to AZD1222 COVID-19 vaccine (dated by TCRdb to the early 2020s). In the paper's terms, the time point label means: about 28 days (+/-7) after the second vaccine dose. Libraries came from the immunoSEQ multiplex PCR assay. Not all clones reach the TCRdb copy of this immuneACCESS table, which keeps in-frame sequences only. Checked studies attribute under half of the gap to unresolved V genes and leave the rest unexplained. This sample comprises 100,000 to 150,000 clones, 86% of them detected only once. Approximately 15% of the sample rests with the top ten. The sample in question was peripheral blood, obtained 28 days after the second AZD1222 dose. These receptors all come from an adult who received the AZD1222 COVID-19 vaccine.

This clone was detected a few times. V gene TRBV18 combines with J gene TRBJ2-7; D is uncertain. Germline CDR1 and CDR2: KGHSH and LQKENI. CDR3 length: 13 amino acids. Trimming took off 4 bases at V and 0 bases at J, with 7 bases between the two ends. The CDR3 nucleotides are TGTGCCAGCTCACTCACAGACTCCTACGAGCAGTACTTC. It yields the protein CASSLTDSYEQYF.

CDR3 loop: CASSFGGSPLHF. The CDR3 nucleotides are TGCGCCAGCAGCTTTGGGGGTTCACCCCTCCACTTT. The chain recombines TRBV5-1 with TRBJ1-6; perhaps TRBD1 as D (5 bases). There are 12 residues in the CDR3. CDR1 and CDR2 (germline): SGHRS, YFSETQ. V shed 2 bases and J shed 9 bases, with 6 bases lying between them.

The chain carries TRBV2 and TRBJ1-4; D ambiguous. CDR3 length: 13 amino acids. With 6 bases removed from V and 6 bases from J, the gap between germline ends came to 11 bases. The germline gives CDR1 SNHLY, CDR2 FYNNEI. The CDR3 DNA reads TGTGCCAGCAGACCAATAGGAGATGAAAAACTGTTTTTT. Translated, it gives CASRPIGDEKLFF.

The gene calls are TRBV9 and TRBJ2-1; the match to TRBD2 covers 9 bases. Germline loops: CDR1 SGDLS, CDR2 YYNGEE. This CDR3 is built from 15 residues. Trimming removed 3 bases from V and 4 bases from J; junction bases left unmatched: 5. This chain's CDR3 is CASSAKAGGYNEQFF. The DNA for the CDR3 is TGTGCCAGCAGCGCAAAAGCGGGGGGATACAATGAGCAGTTCTTC.

V and J are TRBV6-1 and TRBJ1-6; D perhaps matches TRBD1 (6 bases). The CDR3 has 15 amino acids. Trimming removed 2 bases from V and 7 bases from J, with 12 bases in between. Germline V gene data show CDR1 as MNHNS and CDR2 as SASEGT. The CDR3 here is CASSERAGENSPLHF. The CDR3 DNA is TGTGCCAGCAGTGAACGGGCAGGGGAAAATTCACCCCTCCACTTT.

In its sample, this clone was seen many times. V and J are TRBV6-2 or TRBV6-3 and TRBJ1-5, with TRBD1 matching over 11 bases. Looked up from germline, CDR1 is MNHEY and CDR2 is SVGEGT. CDR3 length: 15 amino acids. V lost 6 bases and J lost 6; bases outside the gene matches: 7. CDR3 bases: TGTGCCAGCAGCCACGGACAGGGGGCCGGTCAGCCCCAGCATTTT. Its protein is CASSHGQGAGQPQHF.

This chain connects TRBV4-1 to TRBJ2-7; TRBD1 matches at 7 bases. Per the germline V gene, CDR1 is MGHRA and CDR2 is YSYEKL. The CDR3 extends over 13 amino acids. V lost 4 bases, J lost 0 bases, and 0 bases stayed unmatched. The CDR3, as DNA: TGCGCCAGCAGCCGGACAGGCTCCTACGAGCAGTACTTC. This translates into CASSRTGSYEQYF.

V and J are TRBV11-2 and TRBJ2-1; 8 bases map to TRBD2. The CDR3 consists of 17 residues. Germline V gene lookup returns CDR1 SGHAT and CDR2 FQNNGV. V shed 2 bases, J shed 3 bases, and the junction held 9 bases outside the gene matches. The CDR3: CASSLWVASGYYNEQFF. DNA for the CDR3: TGTGCCAGCAGCTTATGGGTGGCTAGCGGGTACTACAATGAGCAGTTCTTC.

The chain links TRBV9 to TRBJ2-6; 7 nucleotides agree with TRBD1. After removal of 4 bases from V and 3 bases from J, the junction contained 16 bases not matched to a gene. In germline, CDR1 is SGDLS, CDR2 YYNGEE. The CDR3 is 19 amino acids. This CDR3 reads CASSSFRGMGAYGANVLTF. CDR3 DNA sequence: TGTGCCAGCAGCTCCTTCAGGGGGATGGGGGCTTATGGGGCCAACGTCCTGACTTTC.

The rearrangement joins TRBV3-1 (or the pseudogene TRBV3-2) to TRBJ1-1; 10 positions agree with TRBD1. Germline loops: CDR1 LGHDT, CDR2 YNNKEL (reference sequence). J lost 8 bases, V lost 0 bases, and 6 bases had no gene match. The length of the CDR3 is 15 residues. The CDR3 region is CASSQEGQGRSEAFF. CDR3 nucleotides: TGTGCCAGCAGCCAAGAGGGACAGGGGAGGTCGGAAGCTTTCTTT.

This chain links TRBV28 with TRBJ1-2, with 7 positions matching TRBD1. Germline lookup yields CDR1 MDHEN and CDR2 SYDVKM. The CDR3 is 13 residues long. V lost 5 bases to trimming and J lost 2 bases; unmatched junction nucleotides: 2. The CDR3 DNA sequence: TGTGCCAGCAGTGGACAGGCGAACTATGGCTACACCTTC. This sequence encodes CASSGQANYGYTF.

The chain links TRBV2 to TRBJ2-7; perhaps D is TRBD1 or TRBD2 (6 bases each). The CDR3 is 13 residues long. CDR1 is SNHLY and CDR2 is FYNNEI in the germline V gene. The V end was cut by 7 bases, the J end by 7 bases, with 17 bases between. The CDR3 loop reads CASTTGTSGEQYF. CDR3 bases: TGTGCCAGCACTACAGGGACTTCTGGGGAGCAGTACTTC.

To note about this clone: Relative to the germline gene, one junction end is altered; a read error may explain this. The genes are TRBV19 and TRBJ2-1, with TRBD2 matching 10 bases. Germline V gene lookup returns CDR1 LNHDA and CDR2 SQIVND (reference sequence). The CDR3 spans 15 residues. The CDR3 is CASSIAGGYYNEQFF. CDR3 DNA sequence: TGTGCCAGTAGCATAGCGGGAGGCTACTACAATGAGCAGTTCTTC.

The chain employs TRBV4-1 and TRBJ2-5; possible D gene TRBD2, 5 bases. The CDR3 has 13 residues. Trimming shortened V by 0 bases and J by 4 bases, and 6 bases separated the two germline ends. Per the germline V gene, CDR1 is MGHRA and CDR2 is YSYEKL. The CDR3 protein is CASSQDRGETQYF. The CDR3 region has the DNA TGCGCCAGCAGCCAAGATCGGGGAGAGACCCAGTACTTC.